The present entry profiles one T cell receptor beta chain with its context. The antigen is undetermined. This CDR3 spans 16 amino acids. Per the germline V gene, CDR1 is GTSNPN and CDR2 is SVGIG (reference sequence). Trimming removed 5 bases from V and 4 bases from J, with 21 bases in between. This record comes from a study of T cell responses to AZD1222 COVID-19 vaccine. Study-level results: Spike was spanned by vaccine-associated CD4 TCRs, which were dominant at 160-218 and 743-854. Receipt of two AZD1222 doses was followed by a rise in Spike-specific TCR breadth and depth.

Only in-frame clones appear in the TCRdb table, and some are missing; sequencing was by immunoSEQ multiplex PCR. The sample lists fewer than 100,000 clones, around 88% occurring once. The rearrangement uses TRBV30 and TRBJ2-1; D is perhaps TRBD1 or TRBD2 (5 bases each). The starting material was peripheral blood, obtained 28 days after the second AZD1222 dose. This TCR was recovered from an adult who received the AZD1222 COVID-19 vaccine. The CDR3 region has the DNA TGTGCCTGGGGGACGCTGGCGGCAGCCCGGTACAATGAGCAGTTCTTC. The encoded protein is CAWGTLAAARYNEQFF.